This TCR beta chain comes out of a study of blood T cell repertoires in COVID-19. In the study overall: Collection of acute and convalescent COVID-19 samples took place in the United States, Italy and Spain. From T cells, B-cell-depleted T cells, or PBMCs came the material, which was cDNA or gDNA.

Between the trimmed V and J ends, which lost 4 bases and 10 bases, there was a span of 15 bases. Germline CDR1 and CDR2: SGHRS and YFSETQ. This CDR3 region has 14 residues. How the authors handled the data: Estimation of nucleated cell counts was performed using reference gene primer amplification. Repertoires were generated with immunoSEQ multiplex PCR, while TCRdb's copy carries only in-frame clones and drops some. That table furnishes V, J and clone size, whereas the DNA furnished D and trimming. The sample yields 150,000 to 200,000 clones, 88% seen once. V gene TRBV5-1 combines with J gene TRBJ1-6, with a weak D call TRBD1 (5 bases). This clonotype originated in a man aged 65 to 85 with active or convalescent COVID-19. The sequenced sample consisted of peripheral blood. CDR3: CASSKGLAGSPLHF. Written as DNA, the CDR3 is TGCGCCAGCAGCAAGGGACTGGCGGGGTCACCCCTCCACTTT.